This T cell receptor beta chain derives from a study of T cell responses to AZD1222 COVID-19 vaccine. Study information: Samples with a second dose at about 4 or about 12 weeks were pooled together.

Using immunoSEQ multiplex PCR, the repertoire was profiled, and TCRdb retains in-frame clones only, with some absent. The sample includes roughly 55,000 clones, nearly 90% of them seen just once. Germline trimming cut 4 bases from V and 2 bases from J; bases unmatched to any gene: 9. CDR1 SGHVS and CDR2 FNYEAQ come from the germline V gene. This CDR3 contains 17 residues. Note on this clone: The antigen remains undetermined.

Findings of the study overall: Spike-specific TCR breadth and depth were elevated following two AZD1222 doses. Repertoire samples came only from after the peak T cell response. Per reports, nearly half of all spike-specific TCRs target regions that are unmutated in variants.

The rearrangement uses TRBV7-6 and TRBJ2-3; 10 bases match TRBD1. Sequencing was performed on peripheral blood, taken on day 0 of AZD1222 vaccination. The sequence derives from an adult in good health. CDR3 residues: CASSSSGTGEPTDTQYF. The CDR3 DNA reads TGTGCCAGCAGCTCCAGCGGGACAGGGGAACCCACAGATACGCAGTATTTT.